Below are 11 T cell receptor beta chains sequenced from a single sample in a study of T cells in Graves' hyperthyroidism and ophthalmopathy. Researchers took RNA transcripts and amplified the TCR beta CDR3 regions from them. First-round RT-PCR targeting the TCR CDR3 was performed with the HTBI primer set. TCRdb passed the multiplex PCR reads through MiXCR, listing each CDR3 protein once. Among approximately 400,000 distinct CDR3 sequences listed, 15% were seen once. The sequencing sample was made of blood. The receptors originated from a young woman with Graves' hyperthyroidism.

V and J are TRBV20-1 and TRBJ2-3, with a possible D match to TRBD2 (5 bases). This CDR3 region has 13 residues. CDR1 and CDR2 from the germline V gene are DFQATT and SNEGSKA (reference sequence). Trimming pared 0 bases from V and 5 bases from J, leaving 9 bases between. CDR3 residues: CSARDLRGDTQYF. CDR3 coding DNA: TGCAGTGCTAGAGATCTCCGGGGAGATACGCAGTATTTT.

This chain joins TRBV28 and TRBJ2-1, with a weak D call TRBD2 (5 bases). The V and J ends lost 5 bases and 7 bases respectively, with 18 bases between them. CDR1 is MDHEN and CDR2 is SYDVKM in the germline V gene. The CDR3 spans 15 residues. This CDR3 reads CASSHPSERRNEQFF. DNA for the CDR3: TGTGCCAGCAGTCACCCGAGTGAGCGGAGAAATGAGCAGTTCTTC. Variable domain in full (rest from reference TRBV28 and TRBJ2-1): DVKVTQSSRYLVKRTGEKVFLECVQDMDHENMFWYRQDPGLGLRLIYFSYDVKMKEKGDIPEGYSVSREKKERFSLILESASTNQTSMYLCASSHPSERRNEQFFGPGTRLTVL.

This clonotype was seen more than once but under ten times. The V and J genes are TRBV19 and TRBJ2-3; 8 bases align to TRBD2. This CDR3 is 14 amino acids long. CDR1 LNHDA and CDR2 SQIVND come from the germline V gene (reference sequence). V trimming: 8 bases; J trimming: 0 bases; junction bases outside the gene matches: 4. CDR3 loop: CASRLALSTDTQYF. CDR3 coding DNA: TGTGCCAGTCGACTAGCGCTTAGCACAGATACGCAGTATTTT.

Many counts were recorded for this clonotype. The V call is TRBV6-1, the J call TRBJ2-2; TRBD2 agrees at 8 bases. In germline, CDR1 is MNHNS, CDR2 SASEGT. Unmatched junction bases numbered 6, after V lost 6 bases and J lost 0 bases. This CDR3 region has 16 residues. The CDR3: CASRSLAGANTGELFF. As DNA, the CDR3 is TGTGCCAGCAGGTCCCTAGCGGGTGCGAACACCGGGGAGCTGTTTTTT.

V is TRBV28 and J is TRBJ2-5; D perhaps matches TRBD2 (5 bases). V was cut by 5 bases and J by 5 bases, with 12 bases left in between. The germline V gene has CDR1 MDHEN and CDR2 SYDVKM. The CDR3 is made up of 13 amino acids. CDR3: CASSQWERETQYF. In DNA form, the CDR3 reads TGTGCCAGCAGTCAGTGGGAGCGGGAGACCCAGTACTTC.

This clonotype showed up many times. J is TRBJ1-3 and V is TRBV28; D gene uncertain. Germline lookup yields CDR1 MDHEN and CDR2 SYDVKM. V lost 2 bases and J 0 bases, leaving 14 bases between the germline ends. This CDR3 comprises 17 residues. CDR3 bases: TGTGCCAGCAGTTTAACTCCCCCGTCGGTCTCTGGAAACACCATATATTTT. This codes for CASSLTPPSVSGNTIYF.

This clonotype was seen ten or more times. V and J are TRBV24-1 and TRBJ2-1; 11 bases are a match to TRBD1. J was trimmed by 5 bases and V by 6 bases; bases with no gene match: 8. The CDR3 extends over 16 amino acids. Germline V gene data show CDR1 as KGHDR and CDR2 as SFDVKD. The CDR3 DNA follows: TGTGCCACCAGTCGGTCGGACAGGGGGCTTCACAATGAGCAGTTCTTC. The encoded protein is CATSRSDRGLHNEQFF.

This clonotype was picked up many times. DNA for the CDR3: TGTGCCAGCTCACCAACTGGACAGGGCGACTATGGCTACACCTTC. This translates into CASSPTGQGDYGYTF. The gene calls are TRBV18 and TRBJ1-2; 8 bases map to TRBD1. This CDR3 spans 15 amino acids. Per the germline V gene, CDR1 is KGHSH and CDR2 is LQKENI. V shed 2 bases, J shed 3 bases, and the junction held 5 bases outside the gene matches.

In its sample, this clonotype was seen many times. This chain connects TRBV12-3 or TRBV12-4 to TRBJ1-2; 9 nucleotides line up with TRBD1. This CDR3 contains 13 residues. V lost 7 bases, J lost 9 bases, and 9 bases stayed unmatched. The chain's CDR3 is CASTRDRGDCYTF. CDR3 sequence (DNA): TGTGCCAGCACCAGAGACAGGGGGGATTGCTACACCTTC.

This clonotype was recorded once. A much larger clone lies one base from this, so it may be a read error. The CDR3 protein is CASNSTGGGEQYF. The CDR3 bases are TGCGCCAGCAACTCAACAGGGGGTGGCGAGCAGTACTTC. The genes are TRBV5-1 and TRBJ2-7, with TRBD1 identical over 8 bases. The CDR3 totals 13 residues. Per the germline V gene, CDR1 is SGHRS and CDR2 is YFSETQ. V shed 6 bases, J shed 6 bases, and the junction held 8 bases outside the gene matches.

This clonotype has only a few counts. This may be a read error, as it is one base from a much larger clone. The chain couples TRBV12-3 or TRBV12-4 to TRBJ2-5; tentatively, D is TRBD1 or TRBD2 (7 bases each). CDR3 length equals 13 residues. This CDR3 is CVSSRDSGITQYF. The CDR3 nucleotides read TGTGTCAGCAGTCGGGACAGCGGGATTACCCAGTACTTC.